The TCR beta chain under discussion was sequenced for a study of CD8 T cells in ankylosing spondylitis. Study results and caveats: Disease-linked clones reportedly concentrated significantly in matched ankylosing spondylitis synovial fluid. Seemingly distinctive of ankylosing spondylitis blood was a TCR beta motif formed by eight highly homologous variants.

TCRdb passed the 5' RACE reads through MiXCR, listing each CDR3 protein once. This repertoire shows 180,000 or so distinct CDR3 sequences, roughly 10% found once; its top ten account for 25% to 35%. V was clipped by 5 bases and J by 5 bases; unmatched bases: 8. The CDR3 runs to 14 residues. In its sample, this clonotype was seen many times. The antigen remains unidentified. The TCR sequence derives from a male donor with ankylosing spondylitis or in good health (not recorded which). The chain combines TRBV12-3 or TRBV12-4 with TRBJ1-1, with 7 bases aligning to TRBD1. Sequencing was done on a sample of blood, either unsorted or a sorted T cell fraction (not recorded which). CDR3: CASSMTGMGTEAFF. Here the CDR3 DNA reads TGTGCCAGCAGTATGACAGGGATGGGAACTGAAGCTTTCTTT.